This TCR beta chain was found in a study of blood T cell repertoires in COVID-19. CDR3 length equals 17 residues. Germline lookup yields CDR1 SGHTA and CDR2 FQGNSA. V lost 5 bases and J 0 bases, leaving 17 bases between the germline ends. Method: immunoSEQ multiplex PCR; TCRdb's copy keeps in-frame clones and lacks some. Of tens of thousands of clones in the sample, about 86% were seen once. This sequence was found in a man older than 75 with acute or convalescent COVID-19. The gene calls are TRBV7-2 and TRBJ1-5; a possible D gene is TRBD1 (6 bases). Sequencing was carried out using peripheral blood. Here the CDR3 DNA reads TGTGCCAGCAGCCCAACAGGGACCCCGTATAGCAATCAGCCCCAGCATTTT. It codes for CASSPTGTPYSNQPQHF.